The sequence of this TCR beta chain was determined in a study of cytomegalovirus exposure and HLA in healthy donors. The study ran its PCR with 60 Vbeta and 13 Jbeta primers. Here immunoSEQ multiplex PCR was the method, and the copy in TCRdb shows in-frame clones only, minus some. The table has under 200,000 clones, approximately 59% seen once. General observations from the study: Upon later analysis, TCR association rates were observed to vary by HLA locus, being highest for DRB1 and lowest for HLA-C. Productive rates of about 90% or about 30% were seen for most TCR beta V segments in an earlier analysis.

All the people who gave samples were healthy bone marrow donors. Though probably carrying unrecorded immune exposures, donors were nominally healthy at sampling. Germline assignment: CDR1 SEHNR and CDR2 FQNEAQ (reference sequence). V was cut by 1 base and J by 6 bases, with 10 bases left in between. CDR3 size: 13 residues. A word on this clone: The target antigen is unknown.

Sequencing input: PBMCs. The V call is TRBV7-9, the J call TRBJ2-7, with a possible D match to TRBD2 (6 bases). The clonotype comes from a man aged 35 to 55 in good health and CMV-seronegative. The DNA of the CDR3 is TGTGCCAGCAGCTTAGTGTGGGGACTCGAGCAGTACTTC. This gives the protein CASSLVWGLEQYF.